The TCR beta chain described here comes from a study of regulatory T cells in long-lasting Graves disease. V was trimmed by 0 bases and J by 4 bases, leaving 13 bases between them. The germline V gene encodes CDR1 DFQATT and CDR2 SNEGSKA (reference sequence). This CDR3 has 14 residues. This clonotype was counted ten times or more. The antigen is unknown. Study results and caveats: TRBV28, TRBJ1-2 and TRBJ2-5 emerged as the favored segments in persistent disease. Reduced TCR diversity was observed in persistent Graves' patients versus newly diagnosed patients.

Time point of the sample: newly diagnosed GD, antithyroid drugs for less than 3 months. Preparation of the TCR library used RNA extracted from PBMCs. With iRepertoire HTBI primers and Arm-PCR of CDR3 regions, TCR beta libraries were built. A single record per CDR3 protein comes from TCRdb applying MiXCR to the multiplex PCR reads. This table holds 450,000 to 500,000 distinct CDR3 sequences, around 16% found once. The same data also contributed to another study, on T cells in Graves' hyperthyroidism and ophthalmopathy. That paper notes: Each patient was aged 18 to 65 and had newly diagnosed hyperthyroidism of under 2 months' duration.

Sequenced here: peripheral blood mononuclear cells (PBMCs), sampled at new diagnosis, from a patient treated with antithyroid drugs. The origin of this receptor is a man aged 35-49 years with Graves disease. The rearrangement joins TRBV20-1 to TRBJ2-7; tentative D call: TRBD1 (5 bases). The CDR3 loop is CSARDWSKGYEQYF. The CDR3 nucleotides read TGCAGTGCTAGAGATTGGAGTAAGGGGTACGAGCAGTACTTC.